This T cell receptor (beta chain) was documented in a study of T cell changes during pregnancy in multiple sclerosis. The protocol was immunoSEQ multiplex PCR, while the TCRdb copy is restricted to in-frame clones and leaves out a portion. Among approximately 68,000 clones listed, 90% to 95% were seen once. Germline CDR1 SGHVS, CDR2 FNYEAQ. This CDR3 is built from 14 residues. With 0 bases removed from V and 5 bases from J, the gap between germline ends came to 10 bases. The source is a female donor in good health, enrolled as a control in a pregnancy study. The rearrangement joins TRBV7-6 to TRBJ1-2; maybe TRBD1 (6 bases). The sample here was peripheral blood, taken in the third trimester of pregnancy. The CDR3 DNA reads TGTGCCAGCAGCTTAGCGGGGGGGCTGTATGGCTACACCTTC. Its translation is CASSLAGGLYGYTF.